This record covers a single T cell receptor beta chain. The antigen remains unidentified. V lost 5 bases and J lost 3; bases outside the gene matches: 12. Germline V CDR1 and CDR2: SGHTA, FQGTGA. This CDR3 spans 17 amino acids. The data are from a study of CD8+ T cells in alopecia areata. Across the whole study: Treatment comprised oral tofacitinib, 5 to 10 mg twice daily, in treated patients. The percentage of affected scalp area served as the score of severity for treated patients. Study-level findings and limits: Many expanded lesional clones stayed in scalp and blood while on tofacitinib. On tofacitinib, scalp clonality and expanded CD8+ clones among top 100 fell significantly.

Isolated RNA was reverse transcribed into cDNA used as the sequencing template. The repertoire was sequenced with immunoSEQ multiplex PCR; TCRdb's copy has only in-frame clones and lacks some. There are 130,000 to 150,000 clones in the sample; 82% occur only once, and roughly 25% lies in the top ten. Treatment in this sample: oral pan-JAK inhibitor, 5-10 mg twice daily. The clonotype comes from a human donor with alopecia areata. J is TRBJ1-5 and V is TRBV7-3; 8 bases agree with TRBD1. The sequencing used CD8+ T cells sorted from blood, collected at week 4, from a patient treated with tofacitinib. The CDR3 protein is CASSNNLWTGNNQPQHF. The CDR3 DNA reads TGTGCCAGCAGCAATAATCTATGGACAGGGAACAATCAGCCCCAGCATTTT.